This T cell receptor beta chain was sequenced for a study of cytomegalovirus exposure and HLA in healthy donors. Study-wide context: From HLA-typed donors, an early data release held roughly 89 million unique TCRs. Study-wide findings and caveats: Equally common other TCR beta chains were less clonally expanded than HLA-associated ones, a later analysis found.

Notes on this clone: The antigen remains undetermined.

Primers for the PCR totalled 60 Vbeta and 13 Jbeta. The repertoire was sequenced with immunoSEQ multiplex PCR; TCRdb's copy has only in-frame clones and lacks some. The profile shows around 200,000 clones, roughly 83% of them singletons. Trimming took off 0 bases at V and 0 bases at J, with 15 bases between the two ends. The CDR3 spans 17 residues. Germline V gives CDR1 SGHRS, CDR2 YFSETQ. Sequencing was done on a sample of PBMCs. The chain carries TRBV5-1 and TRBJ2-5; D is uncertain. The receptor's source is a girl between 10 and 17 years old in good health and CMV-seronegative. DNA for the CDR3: TGCGCCAGCAGCTTGGCCTACGGCAGGAAGGACCAAGAGACCCAGTACTTC. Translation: CASSLAYGRKDQETQYF.